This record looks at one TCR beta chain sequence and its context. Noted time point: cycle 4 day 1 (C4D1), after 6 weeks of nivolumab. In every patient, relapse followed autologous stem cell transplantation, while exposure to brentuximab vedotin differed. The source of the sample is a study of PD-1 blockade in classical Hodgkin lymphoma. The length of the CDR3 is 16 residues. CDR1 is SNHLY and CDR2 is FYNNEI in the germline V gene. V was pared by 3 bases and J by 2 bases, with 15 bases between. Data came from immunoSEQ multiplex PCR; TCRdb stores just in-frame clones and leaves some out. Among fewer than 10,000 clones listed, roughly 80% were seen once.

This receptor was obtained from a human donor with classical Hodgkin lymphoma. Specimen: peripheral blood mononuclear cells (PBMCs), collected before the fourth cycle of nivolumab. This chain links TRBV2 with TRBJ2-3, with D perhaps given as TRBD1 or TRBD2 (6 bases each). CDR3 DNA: TGTGCCAGCAGTGAGGGGGCGGGGTCCTTCACAGATACGCAGTATTTT. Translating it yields CASSEGAGSFTDTQYF.